This TCR beta chain was retrieved from a study of T cells after yellow fever vaccination. There are 12 residues in the CDR3. Germline assignment: CDR1 SGHRS and CDR2 YFSETQ. V lost 0 bases to trimming and J lost 7 bases, with 5 bases between them. TCRdb re-called the 5' RACE reads through MiXCR, storing one row per CDR3 protein. The data show approximately 550,000 distinct CDR3 sequences, roughly 12% seen once. The source of this sequence is a man aged 25-45 years who received the YFV17D yellow fever vaccine. The rearrangement uses TRBV5-1 and TRBJ2-1; D uncertain. The specimen comprised PBMCs, sampled on the day of the yellow fever booster vaccination. In DNA form, the CDR3 reads TGCGCCAGCAGCTTGGATCAAAATGAGCAGTTCTTC. This translates into CASSLDQNEQFF.